This T cell receptor beta chain was sequenced in a study of blood T cell repertoires in COVID-19 (dated by TCRdb to 2019 to 2021). Context from the whole study: Collaborator samples came from the United States, Italy and Spain and covered acute and convalescent phases of COVID-19. The material from the prospective study consisted of cDNA or gDNA derived from T cells, B-cell-depleted T cells, or PBMCs. Deeply sampled blood TCRbeta repertoires from subjects exposed to, actively infected with, or recovered from COVID-19 were included in the dataset. The repertoires were released in a freely available public database intended as a resource for research on the immune response to SARS-CoV-2. The samples were drawn from the first 160 participants of the ongoing ImmuneRACE study and from 950 to 1,500 subjects provided by 6 global collaborators. Nearly every sample came with metadata listing a de-identified subject ID, COVID-19 status, age in years and sex. Where available, HLA class I and class II types were taken from metadata supplied by the sample provider and were not determined by assay-based typing. Overall study results and their limits: Clinical and demographic metadata were provided uncurated, with the amount varying by source and participant.

CDR1 and CDR2, looked up from the germline V gene, are SGHRS and YFSETQ. The CDR3 numbers 15 residues from cysteine through phenylalanine. Only CDR3 DNA is held: 45 bases, read in frame from base 1. A distance of 15 bases separates the germline ends of V and J, which lose 3 bases and 5 bases respectively. TCRbeta CDR3 regions were amplified from genomic DNA using the immunoSEQ Assay, a bias-controlled multiplex PCR. The authors processed their data as follows. The number of nucleated cells in each sample was estimated by amplification of reference gene primers within the assay. To quantify the absolute abundance of each unique TCRbeta CDR3 rearrangement, sequence reads were collapsed and filtered. For each sample, productive Simpson clonality was calculated as the square root of Simpson's diversity index across productive rearrangements. What TCRdb holds here is the immuneACCESS table cut down to in-frame rearrangements. Part of the clones is not present; checked against another copy, under half of the missing clones reflect an unresolved V gene, and the others are unexplained. That table is the source of V, J and clone size, and D and trimming were worked out from the DNA. The sample contains around 200,000 clones, around nine tenths of them found a single time. The ten largest account for 0.72% of the sample.

Collaborating institutions collected whole blood in K2EDTA tubes following their own protocols. Collaborator samples were shipped for TCRbeta analysis as frozen whole blood, isolated PBMCs, or DNA extracted from either sample type. As regards this clone: This clone's antigen is unknown. No clone much larger than this one lies a single base away; base qualities are absent.

The chain joins TRBV5-1 to TRBJ2-1; a tentative D call is TRBD2 (7 bases match). The receptor's source is a man aged 40-50 years with acute or convalescent COVID-19. Material: peripheral blood. CDR3 loop: CASSWGRGGNNEQFF. The DNA sequence is as follows: TGCGCCAGCAGCTGGGGACGCGGGGGCAACAATGAGCAGTTCTTC.